The present TCR beta chain was sequenced within a study of blood T cells in healthy people across ages. A second about 7 to 12 cycle PCR used barcoded and J-beta primers. Each CDR3 protein is one row after TCRdb ran MiXCR on the 5' RACE reads. The profile covers some 920,000 distinct CDR3 sequences, with about 53% appearing a single time and around a fifth taken by the ten largest. CDR1 and CDR2 from the germline V gene are LGHDT and YNNKEL (reference sequence). V shed 3 bases and J shed 4 bases, with 12 bases lying between them. The CDR3 loop spans 14 amino acids. The receptor comes from a woman aged 60 to 75 in good health. V gene TRBV3-1 combines with J gene TRBJ1-1; D not resolved. The source material was blood. The CDR3 DNA reads as TGTGCCAGCAGCCAGTCCGGGCAAGGCACTGAAGCTTTCTTT. Amino acid sequence: CASSQSGQGTEAFF.